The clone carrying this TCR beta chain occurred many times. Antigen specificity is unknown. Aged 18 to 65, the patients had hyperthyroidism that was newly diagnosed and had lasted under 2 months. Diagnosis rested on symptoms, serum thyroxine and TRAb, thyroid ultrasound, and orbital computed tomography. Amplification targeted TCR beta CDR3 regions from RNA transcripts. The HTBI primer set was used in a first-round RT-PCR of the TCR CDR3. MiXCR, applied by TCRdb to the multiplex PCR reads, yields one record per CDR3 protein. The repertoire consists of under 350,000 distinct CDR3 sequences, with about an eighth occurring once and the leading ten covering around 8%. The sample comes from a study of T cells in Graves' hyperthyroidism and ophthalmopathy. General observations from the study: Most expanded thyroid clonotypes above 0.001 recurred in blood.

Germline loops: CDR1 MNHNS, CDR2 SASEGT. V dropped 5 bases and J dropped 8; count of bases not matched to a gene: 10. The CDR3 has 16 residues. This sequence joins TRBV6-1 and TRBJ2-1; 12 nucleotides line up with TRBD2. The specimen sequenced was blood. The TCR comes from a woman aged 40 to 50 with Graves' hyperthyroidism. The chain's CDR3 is CASSSLTSGSVHEQFF. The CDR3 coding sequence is TGTGCCAGCAGTTCCCTGACTAGCGGGAGCGTGCATGAGCAGTTCTTC.